This passage covers 11 T cell receptor beta chains from one sample sequenced in a study of cytomegalovirus exposure and HLA in healthy donors. Vbeta (60) and Jbeta (13) primers were used in the PCR. Using immunoSEQ multiplex PCR, the repertoire was profiled, and TCRdb retains in-frame clones only, with some absent. This table has under 130,000 clones, 60% to 80% appearing once. Sequencing was carried out using PBMCs. These TCRs come from a man in his thirties or forties in good health and CMV-seronegative.

The rearrangement links TRBV27 to TRBJ2-6; TRBD2 matches 13 bases. Trimming took 4 bases from V and 3 from J; bases not matched to a gene: 6. This CDR3 region has 18 residues. Per germline, CDR1 MNHEY and CDR2 SMNVEV (reference sequence). In DNA, the CDR3 is TGTGCCAGCAGTTCCCGAGGGACTAGCGGGATTGGGGCCAACGTCCTGACTTTC. This gives the protein CASSSRGTSGIGANVLTF.

The V call is TRBV11-3, the J call TRBJ2-3; 10 nucleotides agree with TRBD2. The length of the CDR3 is 19 residues. Per germline, CDR1 SGHNT and CDR2 YENEEA. The V and J ends lost 1 base and 2 bases, in that order; junction bases with no gene match: 12. The CDR3 reads CASSLGIAGGPTHTDTQYF. In nucleotides, the CDR3 is TGTGCCAGCAGCTTAGGAATAGCGGGAGGACCTACTCACACAGATACGCAGTATTTT.

V gene TRBV6-1 combines with J gene TRBJ2-7, with D possibly matching TRBD2 (6 bases). The CDR3 has 13 amino acids. V was clipped by 8 bases and J by 6 bases, with 17 bases between them. CDR1 is MNHNS, CDR2 SASEGT, per germline. The CDR3 sequence: CASGGGVSREQYF. Here the CDR3 DNA reads TGTGCCAGCGGAGGCGGGGTCTCACGCGAGCAGTACTTC.

The chain employs TRBV5-1 and TRBJ2-7, with 8 bases fitting TRBD2. V was clipped by 0 bases and J by 2 bases; unmatched bases: 7. The CDR3 extends over 16 amino acids. In germline, CDR1 is SGHRS, CDR2 YFSETQ. The CDR3 loop is CASSLAYTSGPYEQYF. The CDR3 DNA reads as TGCGCCAGCAGCTTGGCTTATACTAGCGGCCCCTACGAGCAGTACTTC.

This clone was recorded only once. This chain joins TRBV5-1 and TRBJ2-2; TRBD1 aligns across 8 bases. Germline V gene lookup returns CDR1 SGHRS and CDR2 YFSETQ. With 4 bases clipped from V and 6 bases from J, the junction kept 11 bases outside the gene matches. CDR3 size: 16 residues. The CDR3 DNA follows: TGCGCCAGCAGCACCGGACAGGGTAATGGCGCCGGGGAGCTGTTTTTT. This encodes CASSTGQGNGAGELFF.

The V call is TRBV4-2, the J call TRBJ1-5; the D gene is possibly TRBD1 (5 bases). The germline V gene has CDR1 LGHNA and CDR2 YNFKEQ. The CDR3 has 17 residues. With 0 bases removed from V and 1 base from J, the gap between germline ends came to 13 bases. In nucleotides, the CDR3 is TGTGCCAGCAGCCAAGATTGGGCAGGGAAGAGCAATCAGCCCCAGCATTTT. This codes for CASSQDWAGKSNQPQHF.

This clone was picked up a small number of times. The chain uses TRBV7-8 and TRBJ2-7, with TRBD1 identical over 7 bases. The CDR3 spans 14 residues. The junction had 6 bases not matched to a gene; V was cut back by 1 base and J by 6 bases. In germline, CDR1 is SGHVS, CDR2 FQNEAQ. In DNA, the CDR3 is TGTGCCAGCAGCTTAGACAGGGGAGTTGGCGAGCAGTACTTC. This sequence encodes CASSLDRGVGEQYF.

This chain connects TRBV6-1 to TRBJ1-1, with D maybe TRBD1 (6 bases). The germline CDR1 and CDR2 sequences are MNHNS and SASEGT. V was shortened by 6 bases and J by 1 base, with 12 bases between the two germline ends. The CDR3 consists of 14 residues. CDR3 loop: CASRPQGRNTEAFF. The CDR3 coding sequence is TGTGCCAGCAGACCGCAGGGGAGGAACACTGAAGCTTTCTTT.

The chain has TRBV11-2 and TRBJ2-2; D is ambiguous. From germline, CDR1 is SGHAT and CDR2 FQNNGV. Trimming stripped 3 bases from V and 0 bases from J, with 5 bases between. The CDR3 has 14 residues. DNA for the CDR3: TGTGCCAGCAGCTTCAGTACGAACACCGGGGAGCTGTTTTTT. This codes for CASSFSTNTGELFF.

In this sample, this clone turned up a few times. The chain has TRBV28 and TRBJ1-3; D is unclear. V was trimmed by 4 bases and J by 2 bases, leaving 12 bases between them. The CDR3 runs 15 residues. Looked up from germline, CDR1 is MDHEN and CDR2 is SYDVKM. CDR3 DNA sequence: TGTGCCAGCAGTTCATCCACGAGGGCTGGAAACACCATATATTTT. This encodes CASSSSTRAGNTIYF.

As DNA, the CDR3 is TGTGCCAGCAGTTTACACCAGGGGGATAGTACGTTACAGCCCCAGCATTTT. Translating it yields CASSLHQGDSTLQPQHF. The gene calls are TRBV27 and TRBJ1-5; 7 bases match TRBD1. The junction had 14 bases not matched to a gene; V was cut back by 2 bases and J by 7 bases. CDR1 and CDR2 (germline): MNHEY, SMNVEV (reference sequence). The CDR3 length is 17 residues.